A selection of T cell receptor beta chains follows, all from one sample in a study of cytomegalovirus exposure and HLA in healthy donors. Libraries were prepared by immunoSEQ multiplex PCR; TCRdb keeps only in-frame clonotypes and omits some of them. Of approximately 71,000 clones detected, about three quarters appear once; the ten largest clones hold about 12%. Sequences were obtained from PBMCs. These receptors all come from a woman in her thirties or forties in good health and CMV-seropositive. Each CDR3 is given with its conserved first and last residue. The D gene is left open where the match is weak. Expanded clones get a size class; other rows say once, few or many, or leave the size out.

j_call	clone_size	d_call	v_call	cdr3_aa	cdr3_nt
TRBJ2-7	NA	TRBD1	TRBV7-9	CASRSTGAPYEQYF	TGTGCCAGCAGAAGTACAGGGGCCCCCTACGAGCAGTACTTC
TRBJ2-2	NA	NA	TRBV30	CAWTRVAGELFF	TGTGCCTGGACCAGGGTGGCCGGGGAGCTGTTTTTT
TRBJ2-1	NA	TRBD2	TRBV5-1	CASSFHGTSGNEQFF	TGCGCCAGCAGCTTCCATGGGACTAGCGGCAATGAGCAGTTCTTC
TRBJ2-2	NA	TRBD1	TRBV5-1	CASSNEQGTTGELFF	TGCGCCAGCAGCAACGAACAGGGGACCACCGGGGAGCTGTTTTTT
TRBJ2-1	NA	TRBD2	TRBV2	CASRTSGGDYNEQFF	TGTGCCAGCAGGACTAGCGGGGGGGACTACAATGAGCAGTTCTTC
TRBJ1-2	few	NA	TRBV6-1	CASSKRQSSNYGYTF	TGTGCCAGCAGTAAAAGACAGTCATCCAACTATGGCTACACCTTC
TRBJ1-1	NA	NA	TRBV11-2	CASSLGGDTEAFF	TGTGCCAGCAGCTTAGGGGGGGACACTGAAGCTTTCTTT
TRBJ2-1	NA	TRBD1	TRBV27	CASSSRYAETGGTYNEQFF	TGTGCCAGCAGTAGCAGGTATGCGGAAACAGGGGGCACCTACAATGAGCAGTTCTTC
TRBJ2-3	NA	TRBD1	TRBV7-3	CASSPRQGLLTDTQYF	TGTGCCAGCAGCCCCCGACAGGGGCTTTTGACAGATACGCAGTATTTT
TRBJ2-7	NA	NA	TRBV5-1	CASSKAGHYEQYF	TGCGCCAGCAGCAAGGCGGGGCATTACGAGCAGTACTTC
TRBJ1-1	NA	NA	TRBV5-1	CASSPRATGTEAFF	TGCGCCAGCAGCCCACGGGCCACGGGGACTGAAGCTTTCTTT
TRBJ1-5	NA	TRBD1	TRBV10-3	CAISESNRGNQPQHF	TGTGCCATCAGTGAGTCAAACAGGGGAAATCAGCCCCAGCATTTT
TRBJ2-7	NA	NA	TRBV27	CASSRLGERYEQYF	TGTGCCAGCAGTAGGTTGGGAGAAAGGTACGAGCAGTACTTC
TRBJ1-4	NA	NA	TRBV5-6	CASSQTVNEKLFF	TGTGCCAGCAGCCAGACAGTTAATGAAAAACTGTTTTTT
TRBJ1-5	NA	TRBD1	TRBV7-9	CASSQSTGQVNQPQHF	TGTGCCAGCAGCCAATCGACAGGGCAAGTCAATCAGCCCCAGCATTTT
TRBJ2-3	NA	NA	TRBV18	CASSLPGNTDTQYF	TGTGCCAGCTCACTGCCGGGAAACACAGATACGCAGTATTTT
TRBJ2-2	few	TRBD1	TRBV6-1	CASSEPLWAGGTGELFF	TGTGCCAGCAGTGAACCGTTATGGGCAGGGGGCACCGGGGAGCTGTTTTTT
TRBJ1-1	NA	NA	TRBV15	CATSRDSREAFF	TGTGCCACCAGCAGAGATAGTCGTGAAGCTTTCTTT
TRBJ2-1	once	NA	TRBV11-3	CASSLGSEQFF	TGTGCCAGCAGTTTAGGGAGTGAGCAGTTCTTC
TRBJ1-6	NA	TRBD1	TRBV5-1	CASSPGQGGSPLHF	TGCGCCAGCAGCCCCGGACAGGGTGGTTCACCCCTCCACTTT
TRBJ2-3	NA	TRBD2	TRBV4-1	CASSLETSGTSTDTQYF	TGCGCCAGCAGCCTCGAGACTAGCGGAACTAGCACAGATACGCAGTATTTT
TRBJ1-2	NA	NA	TRBV6-1	CASSVDFYLGYTF	TGTGCCAGCAGTGTAGACTTCTACCTTGGCTACACCTTC
TRBJ1-1	NA	NA	TRBV7-9	CASSSTGRDTEAFF	TGTGCCAGCAGCTCCACCGGCAGGGACACTGAAGCTTTCTTT